The 14 T cell receptor beta chains given below trace back to one sample, sequenced in a study of blood T cell repertoires in COVID-19. This table comes from immunoSEQ multiplex PCR, and its TCRdb copy is limited to in-frame clones, with some not included. The sample consists of some 220,000 clones, about 87% of them appearing once. What was sequenced was PBMCs or T cells enriched from blood (not recorded which). The receptors were sampled from a woman in her 30s who had recovered from COVID-19.

V is TRBV7-9 and J is TRBJ2-3; D unresolved. V was pared by 3 bases and J by 0 bases, with 13 bases between. CDR3 length equals 16 residues. CDR1 SEHNR and CDR2 FQNEAQ come from the germline V gene (reference sequence). The DNA for the CDR3 is TGTGCCAGCAGCTTCCCTACGGAGTCTAGCACAGATACGCAGTATTTT. Translated: CASSFPTESSTDTQYF.

V is TRBV13 and J is TRBJ1-6, with 7 positions matching TRBD1. This CDR3 has 14 amino acids. Germline V gene sequence: CDR1 PRHDT, CDR2 FYEKMQ (reference sequence). J lost 4 bases, V lost 4 bases, and 1 base had no gene match. In nucleotides, the CDR3 is TGTGCCAGCAGCTACAGGGGTTATAATTCACCCCTCCACTTT. Translating gives CASSYRGYNSPLHF.

The CDR3 DNA follows: TGTGCCAGTAGTATAAGGAGGGATTGGACTGAAGCTTTCTTT. This gives the protein CASSIRRDWTEAFF. This sequence joins TRBV19 and TRBJ1-1; no reliable D call. V gave up 2 bases and J gave up 5 bases, with 12 bases separating them. The CDR3 spans 14 residues. Looked up from germline, CDR1 is LNHDA and CDR2 is SQIVND (reference sequence).

Only a few counts were recorded for this clone. V gene TRBV6-5 combines with J gene TRBJ2-7; 10 bases map to TRBD1. Germline loops: CDR1 MNHEY, CDR2 SVGAGI. V lost 4 bases, J lost 5 bases, and 5 bases stayed unmatched. The CDR3 totals 14 residues. CDR3 nucleotide sequence: TGTGCCAGCAGTTCCCGGACAGGGGGGGACGAGCAGTACTTC. It encodes CASSSRTGGDEQYF.

The rearrangement uses TRBV4-1 and TRBJ2-7, with 7 bases lining up with TRBD1. Germline CDR1 and CDR2: MGHRA and YSYEKL. V was pared by 1 base and J by 4 bases, with 4 bases of the junction left unmatched. The CDR3 extends over 14 amino acids. The CDR3, as DNA: TGCGCCAGCAGCCAAGCGACAGGGCCTTACGAGCAGTACTTC. This codes for CASSQATGPYEQYF.

The genes are TRBV4-2 and TRBJ2-1, with 12 bases aligning to TRBD2. V shed 1 base and J 9 bases; nucleotides not matched to a gene: 1. Per germline, CDR1 LGHNA and CDR2 YNFKEQ. This CDR3 has 14 amino acids. As DNA, the CDR3 is TGTGCCAGCAGCCAAGCACTAGCGGGGGGTGAGCAGTTCTTC. Protein product: CASSQALAGGEQFF.

The chain employs TRBV3-1 (or the pseudogene TRBV3-2) and TRBJ2-4; D is undetermined. With 3 bases removed from V and 4 bases from J, the gap between germline ends came to 4 bases. Germline loops: CDR1 LGHDT, CDR2 YNNKEL (reference sequence). This CDR3 comprises 12 residues. Here the CDR3 reads CASSHLKNIQYF. In DNA form, the CDR3 reads TGTGCCAGCAGCCATCTAAAAAACATTCAGTACTTC.

This chain joins TRBV9 and TRBJ1-2, with unresolved D. Germline lookup yields CDR1 SGDLS and CDR2 YYNGEE. Trimming took 0 bases from V and 8 from J, leaving 11 bases between them. This CDR3 has 13 residues. CDR3 bases: TGTGCCAGCAGCGTAGGGGGTGGGGAGGGCTACACCTTC. Translated: CASSVGGGEGYTF.

This sequence joins TRBV29-1 and TRBJ1-2; D might be TRBD1 (6 bases). The CDR3 runs 14 residues. Trimming took 8 bases from V and 5 from J, leaving 21 bases between them. Per the germline V gene, CDR1 is SQVTM and CDR2 is ANQGSEA. The CDR3 DNA reads as TGCAGCTGTCAGAGGCAGGGGTGCAATTATGGCTACACCTTC. Translation: CSCQRQGCNYGYTF.

This chain joins TRBV5-1 and TRBJ2-3; D perhaps matches TRBD2 (7 bases). Germline V gene sequence: CDR1 SGHRS, CDR2 YFSETQ. The CDR3 loop spans 15 amino acids. V lost 1 base and J lost 2, with 11 bases in between. The CDR3 loop reads CASSLRGGATDTQYF. CDR3 coding DNA: TGCGCCAGCAGCTTGCGTGGGGGGGCCACAGATACGCAGTATTTT.

The chain couples TRBV9 to TRBJ2-1, with D uncertain. CDR3 size: 15 residues. The V end was cut by 3 bases, the J end by 0 bases, with 10 bases between. Germline loops: CDR1 SGDLS, CDR2 YYNGEE. The CDR3 DNA reads as TGTGCCAGCAGCGAAGCCCTGAGCTCCTACAATGAGCAGTTCTTC. Its translation: CASSEALSSYNEQFF.

Only one count was recorded for this clone. V and J are TRBV4-2 and TRBJ2-1, with 8 positions matching TRBD2. Germline-derived CDR1 and CDR2 are LGHNA and YNFKEQ. The V and J ends lost 1 base and 5 bases, in that order; junction bases with no gene match: 7. This CDR3 region has 16 residues. The CDR3 sequence is CASSQVRGGDNNEQFF. The CDR3 nucleotides read TGTGCCAGCAGCCAAGTACGGGGGGGCGACAACAATGAGCAGTTCTTC.

Regarding this clone: A read error is possible here, since a much larger clone lies one base away. This chain connects TRBV5-6 to TRBJ2-2, with 7 positions matching TRBD1. Germline V lookup: CDR1 SGHDT, CDR2 YYEEEE. The CDR3 runs to 13 residues. V gave up 4 bases and J gave up 5 bases; unmatched junction bases: 2. CDR3 sequence (DNA): TGTGCCAGCAGCCCGACAGGGACCGGGGAGCTGTTTTTT. Protein product: CASSPTGTGELFF.

The chain carries TRBV29-1 and TRBJ1-2, with 8 bases identical to TRBD1. The CDR3 is made up of 11 amino acids. Trimming took 6 bases from V and 10 from J; bases not matched to a gene: 7. Germline-derived CDR1 and CDR2 are SQVTM and ANQGSEA. The CDR3 bases are TGCAGCGTGAACAGGGGGTACGACTACACCTTC. The encoded protein is CSVNRGYDYTF.